Presented here are 21 T cell receptor beta chains from one specimen sequenced in a study of CD8+ T cells in alopecia areata. Extraction of RNA preceded its reverse transcription into cDNA, which served as the sequencing template. The protocol was immunoSEQ multiplex PCR, while the TCRdb copy is restricted to in-frame clones and leaves out a portion. The sample consists of more than 150,000 clones, around three fifths of them appearing once. The specimen comprised CD4+ T cells sorted from blood, sampled at week 0. The receptors derive from a human donor with alopecia areata.

This clone appeared a few times. V usage is TRBV29-1 and J usage is TRBJ1-1; possible D gene TRBD1, 5 bases. The length of the CDR3 is 12 residues. V lost 5 bases, J lost 2 bases, and 9 bases lay in between. The germline CDR1 and CDR2 sequences are SQVTM and ANQGSEA. CDR3 sequence: CSVKGHNTEAFF. The DNA for the CDR3 is TGCAGCGTTAAGGGGCATAACACTGAAGCTTTCTTT.

The rearrangement joins TRBV29-1 to TRBJ2-3; D is possibly TRBD1 or TRBD2 (5 bases each). The CDR3 spans 13 residues. Trimming pared 0 bases from V and 11 bases from J, leaving 15 bases between. In germline, CDR1 is SQVTM, CDR2 ANQGSEA. For the CDR3, the DNA is TGCAGCGTTGAAGAATACCGGGACCCCCGGCAGTATTTT. Its protein is CSVEEYRDPRQYF.

This clone was observed a few times. This chain uses TRBV19 with TRBJ2-3; no clear D. V shed 5 bases and J shed 2 bases, with 11 bases lying between them. There are 14 residues in the CDR3. Germline lookup yields CDR1 LNHDA and CDR2 SQIVND (reference sequence). The CDR3 sequence is CASSVDGFTDTQYF. In DNA form, the CDR3 reads TGTGCCAGTAGTGTTGACGGTTTCACAGATACGCAGTATTTT.

The gene calls are TRBV19 and TRBJ1-5; D call uncertain. Between the trimmed V and J ends, which lost 2 bases and 1 base, there was a span of 15 bases. The CDR3 covers 17 residues. CDR1 is LNHDA and CDR2 is SQIVND in the germline V gene (reference sequence). The CDR3 loop reads CASSIPRSGGSNQPQHF. CDR3 nucleotides: TGTGCCAGTAGTATACCACGTAGTGGTGGAAGCAATCAGCCCCAGCATTTT.

The J gene is TRBJ2-5, the V gene TRBV27, with a weak D call TRBD1 (5 bases). The V gene's germline CDR1 is MNHEY and CDR2 SMNVEV (reference sequence). With 3 bases removed from V and 4 bases from J, the gap between germline ends came to 9 bases. This CDR3 is 13 amino acids long. The CDR3 sequence: CASSFLGAETQYF. The CDR3 bases are TGTGCCAGCAGTTTTCTAGGGGCAGAGACCCAGTACTTC.

The CDR3 nucleotides read TGCGCCAGCAGCTTGACAGGGTACACTGAAGCTTTCTTT. Its protein is CASSLTGYTEAFF. The chain joins TRBV5-1 to TRBJ1-1, with D possibly TRBD1 on 6 matching bases. CDR3 length: 13 residues. The germline CDR1 and CDR2 sequences are SGHRS and YFSETQ. V was clipped by 1 base and J by 3 bases, with 7 bases between them. The entire variable domain, with the rest obtained from reference TRBV5-1 and TRBJ1-1, is as follows: KAGVTQTPRYLIKTRGQQVTLSCSPISGHRSVSWYQQTPGQGLQFLFEYFSETQRNKGNFPGRFSGRQFSNSRSEMNVSTLELGDSALYLCASSLTGYTEAFFGQGTRLTVV.

The V and J genes are TRBV2 and TRBJ2-7; D not resolved. Trimming pared 7 bases from V and 6 bases from J, leaving 4 bases between. Germline V gene data show CDR1 as SNHLY and CDR2 as FYNNEI. The CDR3 contains 9 residues. The CDR3 DNA reads TGTGCCAGCAATCGCGAGCAGTACTTC. It translates to CASNREQYF. The variable domain in full, with the rest retrieved from reference TRBV2 and TRBJ2-7, is EPEVTQTPSHQVTQMGQEVILRCVPISNHLYFYWYRQILGQKVEFLVSFYNNEISEKSEIFDDQFSVERPDGSNFTLKIRSTKLEDSAMYFCASNREQYFGPGTRLTVT.

This rearrangement joins TRBV6-1 to TRBJ1-1, with TRBD1 identical over 7 bases. Germline CDR1 MNHNS, CDR2 SASEGT. CDR3 length: 14 residues. Trimming took 4 bases from V and 7 from J; bases not matched to a gene: 9. The CDR3: CASSGKPGQREAFF. The CDR3 region has the DNA TGTGCCAGCAGTGGTAAGCCGGGACAGCGTGAAGCTTTCTTT.

The gene calls are TRBV29-1 and TRBJ2-2, with TRBD2 matching over 10 bases. Trimming at V came to 1 base and at J to 4 bases, leaving 6 bases not matched to a gene. Germline CDR1 is SQVTM and CDR2 is ANQGSEA. The length of the CDR3 is 16 residues. In DNA, the CDR3 is TGCAGCGTTGAAGTTAGCGGGGGGCAATCCACCGGGGAGCTGTTTTTT. Translated, it gives CSVEVSGGQSTGELFF.

The CDR3 protein is CASSLGPPSSYNEQFF. The CDR3, as DNA: TGTGCCAGCAGCTTAGGACCTCCCAGCTCCTACAATGAGCAGTTCTTC. The chain combines TRBV7-3 with TRBJ2-1; D is ambiguous. With 2 bases removed from V and 0 bases from J, the gap between germline ends came to 11 bases. CDR3 length: 16 residues. Germline CDR1 reads SGHTA; CDR2 reads FQGTGA. The whole variable domain, remainder taken from reference TRBV7-3 and TRBJ2-1, is GAGVSQTPSNKVTEKGKYVELRCDPISGHTALYWYRQSLGQGPEFLIYFQGTGAADDSGLPNDRFFAVRPEGSVSTLKIQRTERGDSAVYLCASSLGPPSSYNEQFFGPGTRLTVL.

The CDR3 nucleotides read TGTGCCAGCAGGGCGGACAGTTCTACGAATCAGCCCCAGCATTTT. Its protein product is CASRADSSTNQPQHF. The chain links TRBV9 to TRBJ1-5; perhaps TRBD1 as D (6 bases). Germline CDR1 SGDLS, CDR2 YYNGEE. CDR3 length: 15 amino acids. V lost 5 bases and J 4 bases, leaving 16 bases between the germline ends.

The genes are TRBV6-5 and TRBJ2-7; 7 bases match TRBD1. The germline V gene encodes CDR1 MNHEY and CDR2 SVGAGI. J was trimmed by 2 bases and V by 6 bases; bases with no gene match: 7. The CDR3 contains 14 residues. The CDR3 coding sequence is TGTGCCAGCAGCCAGACAGGGAAAACCTACGAGCAGTACTTC. Encoded protein: CASSQTGKTYEQYF.

The J gene is TRBJ2-3, the V gene TRBV11-2; 8 nucleotides agree with TRBD2. The germline V gene has CDR1 SGHAT and CDR2 FQNNGV. The trim removed 2 bases at V and 5 bases at J, leaving 12 bases unmatched. This CDR3 region has 17 residues. The CDR3 DNA is TGTGCCAGCAGCTTACATCCTCCTCGGGGGGGCCGAGATACGCAGTATTTT. It is translated as CASSLHPPRGGRDTQYF.

J is TRBJ2-3 and V is TRBV7-9; perhaps TRBD1 as D (5 bases). CDR1 and CDR2 (germline): SEHNR, FQNEAQ (reference sequence). This CDR3 is built from 13 residues. V lost 5 bases and J lost 8, with 14 bases in between. The CDR3 DNA is TGTGCCAGCAGCGCGCAGGGTTTGGGTACGCAGTATTTT. This sequence encodes CASSAQGLGTQYF.

The rearrangement joins TRBV29-1 to TRBJ1-1; no firm D call. Trimming pared 4 bases from V and 0 bases from J, leaving 9 bases between. Germline-derived CDR1 and CDR2 are SQVTM and ANQGSEA. This CDR3 is built from 13 residues. DNA for the CDR3: TGCAGCGTTGTTGGCAGGTTGAACACTGAAGCTTTCTTT. Translating it yields CSVVGRLNTEAFF.

The J gene is TRBJ1-1, the V gene TRBV11-2; a weak D match, TRBD1 (5 bases). Between the trimmed V and J ends, which lost 6 bases and 5 bases, there was a span of 22 bases. The length of the CDR3 is 16 residues. The germline CDR1 and CDR2 sequences are SGHAT and FQNNGV. The CDR3 coding sequence is TGTGCCAGCAGAACGGGGGGGAGCGTAGGGAGGACTGAAGCTTTCTTT. This gives the protein CASRTGGSVGRTEAFF. The complete variable domain, with remaining parts taken from reference TRBV11-2 and TRBJ1-1, reads EAGVAQSPRYKIIEKRQSVAFWCNPISGHATLYWYQQILGQGPKLLIQFQNNGVVDDSQLPKDRFSAERLKGVDSTLKIQPAKLEDSAVYLCASRTGGSVGRTEAFFGQGTRLTVV.

This clone was seen a few times. The gene calls are TRBV19 and TRBJ1-2; D not certain. Germline CDR1 is LNHDA and CDR2 is SQIVND (reference sequence). The V end lost 4 bases, the J end lost 5 bases, and 14 bases lay between the germline ends. The CDR3 loop spans 14 amino acids. The CDR3 DNA reads as TGTGCCAGTAGTAAGGCGGGGTTGGGGTATGGCTACACCTTC. Protein sequence: CASSKAGLGYGYTF.

This clone was seen a handful of times. The chain employs TRBV19 and TRBJ1-3; TRBD1 might be the D (6 bases). The germline CDR1 and CDR2 sequences are LNHDA and SQIVND (reference sequence). Trimming removed 3 bases at V and 1 base at J, with 13 bases between. The CDR3 consists of 16 residues. The CDR3 bases are TGTGCCAGTAGTATGGTCCTAGGGGGTTCTGGAAACACCATATATTTT. This codes for CASSMVLGGSGNTIYF.

V and J are TRBV2 and TRBJ2-5; 7 bases map to TRBD2. Germline V lookup: CDR1 SNHLY, CDR2 FYNNEI. The CDR3 extends over 14 amino acids. V was pared by 5 bases and J by 5 bases, with 8 bases of the junction left unmatched. The CDR3 here is CASSWTRSQETQYF. The CDR3 coding sequence is TGTGCCAGCAGTTGGACTAGATCTCAGGAGACCCAGTACTTC.

V is TRBV30 and J is TRBJ2-7, with D perhaps being TRBD1 or TRBD2 (5 bases each). The CDR3 is made up of 15 amino acids. CDR1 and CDR2 (germline): GTSNPN, SVGIG (reference sequence). The V end lost 1 base, the J end lost 5 bases, and 18 bases lay between the germline ends. The CDR3 loop reads CAWSAGTAFPDEQYF. In DNA, the CDR3 is TGTGCCTGGAGTGCCGGGACCGCCTTCCCCGACGAGCAGTACTTC.

The chain joins TRBV20-1 to TRBJ2-3, with no clear D. Germline assignment: CDR1 DFQATT and CDR2 SNEGSKA (reference sequence). This CDR3 spans 11 amino acids. CDR3 DNA: TGCAGCGCGGAATATGTTGTTACGCAGTATTTT. As protein: CSAEYVVTQYF.